Listed below are T cell receptor beta chains from one sample, sequenced in a study of beta chain features in type 1 diabetes. Using immunoSEQ multiplex PCR, the repertoire was profiled, and TCRdb retains in-frame clones only, with some absent. The sample shows under 200,000 clones, approximately 8.4% of them seen only once. The sequenced sample was central memory CD4+ T cells from blood. The receptors derive from a woman between 18 and 29 years old in good health. The CDR3 runs from the conserved cysteine through the conserved F or W. Each record gives: V gene, D gene, clone size, J gene, CDR3 DNA, CDR3 protein. The D gene is left open where the match is weak. Not all rows give a size; the values are once, few, many and, for expanded clones, a class.

v_gene: TRBV7-9; d_gene: NA; abundance: NA; j_gene: TRBJ1-2; CDR3nt: TGTGCCAGCAGCCTCAGTAACTATGGCTACACCTTC; CDR3aa: CASSLSNYGYTF
v_gene: TRBV6-1; d_gene: NA; abundance: NA; j_gene: TRBJ2-6; CDR3nt: TGTGCCGTTCAGAGGGCTGGGGCCAACGTCCTGACTTTC; CDR3aa: CAVQRAGANVLTF
v_gene: TRBV25-1; d_gene: TRBD1; abundance: few; j_gene: TRBJ1-1; CDR3nt: TGTGCCAGCAGTGTTCTGGACAGGGGTTCTGAAGCTTTCTTT; CDR3aa: CASSVLDRGSEAFF
v_gene: TRBV5-1; d_gene: NA; abundance: NA; j_gene: TRBJ1-1; CDR3nt: TGCGCCAGCAGCTTTGGCCAGTCGAACACTGAAGCTTTCTTT; CDR3aa: CASSFGQSNTEAFF
v_gene: TRBV5-1; d_gene: NA; abundance: NA; j_gene: TRBJ2-3; CDR3nt: TGCGCCAGCAGCTTGGAGGGGGGGGATACGCAGTATTTT; CDR3aa: CASSLEGGDTQYF
v_gene: TRBV4-3; d_gene: TRBD1; abundance: NA; j_gene: TRBJ2-1; CDR3nt: TGCGCCAGCAGCCTCCGACAGGGGGCGGGAAATGAGCAGTTCTTC; CDR3aa: CASSLRQGAGNEQFF
v_gene: TRBV6-6; d_gene: NA; abundance: NA; j_gene: TRBJ2-7; CDR3nt: TGTGCCAGCAGTTACAGGGGCTACGAGCAGTACTTC; CDR3aa: CASSYRGYEQYF
v_gene: TRBV29-1; d_gene: NA; abundance: NA; j_gene: TRBJ2-7; CDR3nt: TGCAGCGTTGAAGATGACAGCTCCTACGAGCAGTACTTC; CDR3aa: CSVEDDSSYEQYF
v_gene: TRBV7-3; d_gene: NA; abundance: few; j_gene: TRBJ2-3; CDR3nt: TGTGCCAGCAGCTTAGCGAACACAGATACGCAGTATTTT; CDR3aa: CASSLANTDTQYF
v_gene: TRBV6-1; d_gene: TRBD1; abundance: few; j_gene: TRBJ1-5; CDR3nt: TGTGCCAGCAGGACAGGGGACAATCAGCCCCAGCATTTT; CDR3aa: CASRTGDNQPQHF